This T cell receptor beta chain was profiled in a study of T-cell memory formation after mild COVID-19. Overall study results and limits: Clones contracting across day 15 to 85 had a balanced CD4/CD8 profile; later expanding clones leaned CD4+. The pre-infection memory compartment contained some responding clones, suggesting cross-reactive memory joined. The CD4+ clones that contracted clustered mainly within CM and EM, and the CD8+ clones concentrated in EMRA.

This clonotype was seen at least ten times. The antigen is undetermined. The CDR3 has 15 amino acids. V was clipped by 6 bases and J by 2 bases, with 17 bases between them. Germline CDR1 is SQVTM and CDR2 is ANQGSEA. TCRalpha and TCRbeta libraries used 5'RACE with constant-segment primers and UMIs. In TCRdb, the 5' RACE reads were re-called with MiXCR into one record per CDR3 protein. Here the sample spans 400,000 to 450,000 distinct CDR3 sequences, about a sixth being singletons. The receptor's source is a man aged 18-30 years who had mild COVID-19 (a few samples of this study predate the infection). Cell type and time point are not known. Sample: PBMCs or a T cell subset sorted from them (not recorded which). This chain links TRBV29-1 with TRBJ1-5; TRBD1 might be the D (5 bases). CDR3 sequence (DNA): TGCAGCGTCGGGATCGGGGCTTCGGGCAATCAGCCCCAGCATTTT. It codes for CSVGIGASGNQPQHF.